A selection of T cell receptor beta chains follows, all from one sample in a study of post-analysis software for immune sequencing data. TCRdb re-analysed the PCR reads in MiXCR, keeping a single row per CDR3 protein. This table has around 440,000 distinct CDR3 sequences, over 35% appearing once. Sample: blood. Receptor source: a girl aged 5 to 17 with multiple sclerosis. The CDR3 runs from the conserved cysteine through the conserved F or W.

>TRBV24-1|TRBJ2-7
CATSDGRTSSYEQYF
>TRBV6-1|TRBJ2-5
CASRRITGVEKTQYF
>TRBV28|TRBJ2-7
CASRTIGGIFSYEQYF
>TRBV10-3|TRBJ2-1
CAITEPGLASPNEQFF
>TRBV12-3/TRBV12-4|TRBJ1-4
CASPLEKLFF
>TRBV5-1|TRBJ2-1
CASSEGLAAGNEQFF
>TRBV7-2|TRBJ2-1
CASGGREYEQFF
>TRBV20-1|TRBJ1-1
CSARTRGTEAFF
>TRBV20-1|TRBJ1-5
CRALDRVIPNQPQHF
>TRBV7-2|TRBJ1-5
CASSLESGTNQPQHF
>TRBV5-1|TRBJ2-5
CASSLEAGQETQYF
>TRBV20-1|TRBJ2-5
CSASGQGAQETQYF
>TRBV11-1|TRBJ2-7
CASSLGWKDYEQYF
>TRBV24-1|TRBJ1-1
CATRGKLRSSEAFF
>TRBV4-2|TRBJ2-3
CASSQDGRRDFTDTQYF
>TRBV7-2|TRBJ1-2
CASSPHRTGSGNYGYTF
>TRBV19|TRBJ1-1
CASRASQMNTEAFF
>TRBV5-6|TRBJ2-2
CASSPRRDVSRELFF
>TRBV12-3/TRBV12-4|TRBJ2-3
CASSRISYTDTQYF
>TRBV29-1|TRBJ2-6
CSVGQGGSGANVLTF
>TRBV29-1|-
CSVGLPAYEQYF
>TRBV20-1|TRBJ1-1
CSAKRSTGPDRAFF